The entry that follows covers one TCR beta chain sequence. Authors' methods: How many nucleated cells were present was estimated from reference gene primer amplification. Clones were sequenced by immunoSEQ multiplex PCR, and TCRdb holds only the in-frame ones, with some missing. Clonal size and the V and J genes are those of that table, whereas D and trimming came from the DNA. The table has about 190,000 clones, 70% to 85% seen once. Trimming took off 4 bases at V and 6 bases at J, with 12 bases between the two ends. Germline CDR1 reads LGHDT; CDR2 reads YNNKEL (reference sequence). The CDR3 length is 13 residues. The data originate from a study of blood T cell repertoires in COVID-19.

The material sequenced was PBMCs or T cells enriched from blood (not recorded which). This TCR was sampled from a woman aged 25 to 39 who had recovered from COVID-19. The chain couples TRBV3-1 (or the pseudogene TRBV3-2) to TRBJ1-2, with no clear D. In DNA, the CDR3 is TGTGCCAGCAGCCCCTCCGGCGGGAATGGCTACACCTTC. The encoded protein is CASSPSGGNGYTF.